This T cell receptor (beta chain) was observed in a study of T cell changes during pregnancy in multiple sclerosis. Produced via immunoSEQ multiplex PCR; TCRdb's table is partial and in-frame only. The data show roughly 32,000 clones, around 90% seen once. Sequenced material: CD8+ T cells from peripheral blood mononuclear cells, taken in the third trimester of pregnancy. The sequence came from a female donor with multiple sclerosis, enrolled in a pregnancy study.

The CDR3 reads CASSSPGLELKDEQFF. The CDR3 DNA reads TGTGCCAGCAGCTCACCGGGACTAGAATTAAAAGATGAGCAGTTCTTC. The chain uses TRBV9 and TRBJ2-1; 8 bases map to TRBD2. The CDR3 length is 16 residues. V lost 4 bases to trimming and J lost 8 bases; unmatched junction nucleotides: 14. Germline V CDR1 and CDR2: SGDLS, YYNGEE. The complete variable domain, with remaining parts taken from reference TRBV9 and TRBJ2-1, reads DSGVTQTPKHLITATGQRVTLRCSPRSGDLSVYWYQQSLDQGLQFLIQYYNGEERAKGNILERFSAQQFPDLHSELNLSSLELGDSALYFCASSSPGLELKDEQFFGPGTRLTVL.